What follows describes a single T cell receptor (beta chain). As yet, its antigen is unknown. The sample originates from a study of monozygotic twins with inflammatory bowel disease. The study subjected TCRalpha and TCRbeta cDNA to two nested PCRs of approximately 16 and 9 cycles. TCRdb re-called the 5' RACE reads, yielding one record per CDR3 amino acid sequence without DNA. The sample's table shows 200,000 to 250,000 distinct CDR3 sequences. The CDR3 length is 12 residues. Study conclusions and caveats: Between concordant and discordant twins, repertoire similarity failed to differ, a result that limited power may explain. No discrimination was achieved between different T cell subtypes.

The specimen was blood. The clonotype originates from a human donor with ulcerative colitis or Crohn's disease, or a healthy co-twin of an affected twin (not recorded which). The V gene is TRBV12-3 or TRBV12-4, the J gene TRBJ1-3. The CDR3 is CASSFFRNTIYF.